This T cell receptor beta chain originates from a study of T cells in Graves' hyperthyroidism and ophthalmopathy. RNA transcripts were the template for amplifying TCR beta CDR3 regions. TCR CDR3 regions were first amplified by RT-PCR with HTBI primers. From the multiplex PCR reads, TCRdb called clonotypes with MiXCR, one entry per CDR3 protein. This sample has roughly 380,000 distinct CDR3 sequences; around 14% occur once, and the top ten carry around 10%. From approximately 9.3 ml of fresh peripheral blood, PBMCs were isolated. The V gene's germline CDR1 is GTSNPN and CDR2 SVGIG (reference sequence). This CDR3 is 14 amino acids long. Unmatched junction bases numbered 7, after V lost 3 bases and J lost 7 bases. Many counts were recorded for this clonotype.

The chain combines TRBV30 with TRBJ1-5, with 9 nucleotides matching TRBD1. This sequence was found in a woman aged 55-69 years with Graves' hyperthyroidism. The specimen sequenced was blood. The chain's CDR3 is CAWSGGQGRQPQHF. Written as DNA, the CDR3 is TGTGCCTGGAGCGGCGGACAGGGGCGGCAGCCCCAGCATTTT. Filled out from reference TRBV30 and TRBJ1-5, the complete variable domain reads SQTIHQWPATLVQPVGSPLSLECTVEGTSNPNLYWYRQAAGRGLQLLFYSVGIGQISSEVPQNLSASRPQDRQFILSSKKLLLSDSGFYLCAWSGGQGRQPQHFGDGTRLSIL.